This entry describes one T cell receptor beta chain. No antigen is known for it. Base qualities were left out, and no much larger clone turns up one base away. This entry comes from a study of molecular identifiers for immune sequencing clone quantification (dated by TCRdb to between 2017 and 2018). With regard to the full study: For a replicate experiment, RNA from around 20,000 or 100,000 naive CD8 T cells was divided into five aliquots, of which four were sequenced. The study was a methods study using CD8 T cells to benchmark molecular-identifier clustering-based TCR repertoire sequencing (MIDCIRS) and TCR RNA copy counting.

The library was built by means of PCR. The data were produced on a NextSeq 500. Preparation of bulk TCR libraries followed a previously described approach, with the TCR primers listed in Table S5. Purification of total RNA was performed with the Qiagen AllPrep DNA/RNA kit. Before analysis, reads from multiple sequencing runs of the same library were pooled. The authors' analysis ran thus. Reads were retained only if the reads had an exact TCR constant sequence, and the retained reads were trimmed to 150 nt and grouped according to their 12-nt molecular barcodes. Within each barcode group, reads were sub-clustered at a 15% Levenshtein threshold, and quality-weighted consensus sequences were built per RNA molecule. Non-functional sequences were excluded, and lower-count sequences lying one edit away from another sequence were also excluded. Barcode sub-clusters with fewer than 20% of the maximum read count were removed, based on fitting two negative binomial distributions. In TCRdb, the public reads were trimmed at Q25 with fastp and aligned with MiXCR, with productive beta chains retained. Entries are consolidated by CDR3 protein sequence, retaining the most common genes and DNA. These V and J calls are TCRdb output, not the study's own analysis. Across this sample there are approximately 550,000 distinct CDR3 sequences, with 25% seen only once. The top ten hold around 0.8% of the sample.

Libraries of naive CD8 T cells were built from anywhere between roughly 17,000 and 1,000,000 sorted cells, with 10%, 30% or 50% of the purified RNA used. Naive CD8 T cells, defined as CD8+CD4-CCR7+CD45RA+, were FACS-sorted into RLT Plus buffer on a BD FACSAria II. To test detection sensitivity, Jurkat RNA equivalent to approximately ten TCR copies was spiked into samples of roughly 17,000-1,000,000 naive CD8 T cells. CD8 T cells were enriched using RosetteSep CD8+ T Cell Enrichment Cocktail and Ficoll-Paque, and the enriched cells then underwent ACK red cell lysis. General study outcomes and caveats: In CMV-specific effector cells, clones with more than 20 RNA copies contained over 99% of molecules, whereas in naive cells such clones contained under 1% of molecules. Identical TCR molecules sharing a barcode could cause highly expanded clone sizes to be underestimated. Without barcode sub-clustering, chimeric consensus sequences inflated TCR diversity; chimeras reached as high as 47%. Spiked-in Jurkat TCR RNA (approximately eleven copies' worth), which is not part of the donor repertoire, was contained in the naive libraries. About 3 recovered TCR RNA copies per cell were obtained by modeling, versus roughly 10 by digital PCR, implying a capture efficiency of approximately 27%. Spiked-in Jurkat TCR RNA equivalent to a single cell was reported to be detectable even among approximately 1 million naive CD8 T cells.

Sequences DFQATT (CDR1) and SNEGSKA (CDR2) are obtained from the germline V gene (reference sequence). The germline ends are 18 bases apart after V is trimmed by 3 bases and J by 8 bases. Including cysteine and phenylalanine, the CDR3 has 14 amino acids. Here the CDR3 DNA is all that survives: 42 bases in frame from base 1. The clonotype originates from a human donor in good health. Some libraries in this study had Jurkat cell RNA spiked in. Material for sequencing was naive CD8+ T cells from blood, with Jurkat cell RNA spiked in. Explained via the paper, the cell subset or site label denotes: FACS-sorted CD8+CD4-CCR7+CD45RA+ naive T cells. The chain is made from TRBV20-1 and TRBJ2-3, with TRBD2 tentatively as D gene (6 bases match). The bases are TGCAGTGCTAGTGGCGGGGCCAGTGGGGCTACGCAGTATTTT. Its coded protein is CSASGGASGATQYF.